This T cell receptor beta chain was recovered during a study of cytomegalovirus exposure and HLA in healthy donors. Study at large: The roughly 700 first-cohort repertoires and the 95 to 150 validation repertoires shared the same platform, a later analysis reported. Study observations and caveats: It was 150 to 200 TCR beta chains that were listed as cytomegalovirus-associated. Researchers reported that a few CMV-associated chains were confirmed in vitro as CMV antigen-specific. Across donors, most TCRs were seen rarely, yet some public ones were widespread.

To note about this clone: Its antigen is undetermined.

The germline gives CDR1 SNHLY, CDR2 FYNNEI. With 7 bases removed from V and 4 bases from J, the gap between germline ends came to 16 bases. The length of the CDR3 is 14 residues. The protocol was immunoSEQ multiplex PCR, while the TCRdb copy is restricted to in-frame clones and leaves out a portion. This table holds about 160,000 clones, roughly 90% found once. The receptor's source is a woman aged 25 to 39 in good health and CMV-seronegative. The sequencing input was PBMCs. V gene TRBV2 combines with J gene TRBJ2-5; a weak D match, TRBD1 (6 bases). The CDR3 coding sequence is TGTGCCAGCAACCCTGACAGGTCATTAGAGACCCAGTACTTC. Its translation: CASNPDRSLETQYF.